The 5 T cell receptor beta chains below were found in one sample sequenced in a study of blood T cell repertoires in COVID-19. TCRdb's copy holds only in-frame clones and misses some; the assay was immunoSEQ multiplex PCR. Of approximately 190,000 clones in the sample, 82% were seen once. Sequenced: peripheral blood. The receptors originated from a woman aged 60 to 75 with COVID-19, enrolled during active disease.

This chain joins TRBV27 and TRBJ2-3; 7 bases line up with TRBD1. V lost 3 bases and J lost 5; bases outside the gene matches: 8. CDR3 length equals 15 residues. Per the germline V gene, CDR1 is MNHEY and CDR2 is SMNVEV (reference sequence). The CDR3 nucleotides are TGTGCCAGCAGTTTTCAGGCAGGGGGTCGAGATACGCAGTATTTT. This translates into CASSFQAGGRDTQYF.

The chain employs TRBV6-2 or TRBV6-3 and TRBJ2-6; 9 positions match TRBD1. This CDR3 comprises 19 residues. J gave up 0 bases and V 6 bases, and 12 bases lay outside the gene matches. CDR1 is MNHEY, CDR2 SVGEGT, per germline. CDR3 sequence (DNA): TGTGCCAGCAGCTTAGAAACGGGACAGGGTGACTCTGGGGCCAACGTCCTGACTTTC. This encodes CASSLETGQGDSGANVLTF.

The CDR3 loop reads CASSLDRARARGYTF. CDR3 coding DNA: TGTGCCAGCAGCTTAGATAGGGCCAGGGCCCGGGGCTACACCTTC. J is TRBJ1-2 and V is TRBV11-2; weak D call: TRBD1 (5 bases). The V gene lost 0 bases and the J gene lost 8 bases, with 16 bases spanning the gap. The CDR3 is 15 residues long. Per the germline V gene, CDR1 is SGHAT and CDR2 is FQNNGV.

The CDR3 nucleotides read TGTGCTAGTGGTTTGGGCGGTTCTGGTGAGCAGTTCTTC. Residues: CASGLGGSGEQFF. The V call is TRBV12-5, the J call TRBJ2-1; D is unresolved. This CDR3 has 13 residues. The V and J ends lost 1 base and 9 bases respectively, with 10 bases between them. Germline V gene lookup returns CDR1 LGHNT and CDR2 FRNRAP.

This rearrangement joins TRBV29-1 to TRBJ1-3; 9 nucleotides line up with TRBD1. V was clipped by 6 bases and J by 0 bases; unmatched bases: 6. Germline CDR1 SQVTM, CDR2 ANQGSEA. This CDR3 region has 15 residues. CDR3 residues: CSVATGGNSGNTIYF. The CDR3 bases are TGCAGCGTCGCGACAGGGGGTAACTCTGGAAACACCATATATTTT. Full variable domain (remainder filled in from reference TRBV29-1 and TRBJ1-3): SAVISQKPSRDICQRGTSLTIQCQVDSQVTMMFWYRQQPGQSLTLIATANQGSEATYESGFVIDKFPISRPNLTFSTLTVSNMSPEDSSIYLCSVATGGNSGNTIYFGEGSWLTVV.